The present T cell receptor beta chain was sequenced within a study of T cell repertoires in cytomegalovirus infection. Study as a whole: Indications came from public TCR beta signatures; they pointed to CMV infection and to a matching HLA type. Whole-study results and caveats: Clonotypes of TCR beta that were HLA-C-restricted and CMV-specific dominated the ex vivo response. CMV carriers having the relevant HLA were flagged by cumulative public TCR beta family frequency.

From germline, CDR1 is SQVTM and CDR2 ANQGSEA. Between the trimmed V and J ends, which lost 4 bases and 1 base, there was a span of 19 bases. CDR3 size: 16 residues. Regarding this clonotype: Its antigen is unknown.

TCRdb redid the calling of the reads with MiXCR, one entry per CDR3 protein. The sample records hundreds of thousands of distinct CDR3 sequences, 17% being singletons. This receptor was identified in a human donor in good health (CMV status not recorded). Some clones in this sample may be carry-over from other donors' samples. The genes are TRBV29-1 and TRBJ1-1; D perhaps matches TRBD1 (5 bases). Sequenced sample: PBMCs. CDR3 sequence reads: CSVGNPDTQGNTEAFF. The CDR3 region has the DNA TGCAGCGTTGGGAACCCGGACACCCAGGGGAACACTGAAGCTTTCTTT.